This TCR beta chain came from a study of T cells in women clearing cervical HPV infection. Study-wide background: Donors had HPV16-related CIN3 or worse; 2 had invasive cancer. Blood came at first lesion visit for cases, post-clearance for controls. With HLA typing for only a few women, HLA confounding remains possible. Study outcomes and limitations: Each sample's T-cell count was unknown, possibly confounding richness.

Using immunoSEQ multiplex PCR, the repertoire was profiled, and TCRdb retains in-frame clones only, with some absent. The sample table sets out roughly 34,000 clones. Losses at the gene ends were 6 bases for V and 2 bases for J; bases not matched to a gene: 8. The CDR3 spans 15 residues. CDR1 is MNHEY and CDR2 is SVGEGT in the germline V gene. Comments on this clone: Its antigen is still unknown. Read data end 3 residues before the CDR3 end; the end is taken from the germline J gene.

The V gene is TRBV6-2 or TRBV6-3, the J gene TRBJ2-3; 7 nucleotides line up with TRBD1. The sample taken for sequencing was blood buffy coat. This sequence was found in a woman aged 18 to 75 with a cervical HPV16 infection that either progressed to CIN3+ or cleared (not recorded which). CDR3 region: CASSDGTADTDTQYF. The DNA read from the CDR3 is TGTGCCAGCAGCGACGGGACAGCCGACACAGATACG.